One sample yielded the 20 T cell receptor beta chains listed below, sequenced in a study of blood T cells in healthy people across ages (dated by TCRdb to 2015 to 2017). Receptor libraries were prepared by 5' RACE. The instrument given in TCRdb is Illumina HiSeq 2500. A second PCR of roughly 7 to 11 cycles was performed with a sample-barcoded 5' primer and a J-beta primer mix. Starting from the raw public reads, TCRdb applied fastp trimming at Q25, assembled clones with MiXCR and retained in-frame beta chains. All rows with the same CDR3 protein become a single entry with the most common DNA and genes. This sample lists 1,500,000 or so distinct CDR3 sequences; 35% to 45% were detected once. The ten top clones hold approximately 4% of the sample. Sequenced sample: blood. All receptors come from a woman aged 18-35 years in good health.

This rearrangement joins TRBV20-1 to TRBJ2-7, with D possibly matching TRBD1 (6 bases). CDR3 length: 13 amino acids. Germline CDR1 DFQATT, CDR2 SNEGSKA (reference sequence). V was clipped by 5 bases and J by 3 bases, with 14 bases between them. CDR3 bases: TGCAGTGCTTTTGACCAAGGGGGCTACGAGCAGTACTTC. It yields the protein CSAFDQGGYEQYF.

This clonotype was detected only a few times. CDR3 sequence reads: CASSLEGLTTDTQYF. CDR3 sequence (DNA): TGTGCCAGCAGCTTAGAGGGACTAACTACAGATACGCAGTATTTT. This chain connects TRBV7-2 to TRBJ2-3, with 7 positions matching TRBD2. Germline-derived CDR1 and CDR2 are SGHTA and FQGNSA. The CDR3 runs to 15 residues. J gave up 3 bases and V 1 base, and 4 bases lay outside the gene matches.

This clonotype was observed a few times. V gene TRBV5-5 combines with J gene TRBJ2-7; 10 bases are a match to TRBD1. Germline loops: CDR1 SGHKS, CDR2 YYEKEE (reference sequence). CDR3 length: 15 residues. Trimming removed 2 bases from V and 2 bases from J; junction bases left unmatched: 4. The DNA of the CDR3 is TGTGCCAGCAGCTTCCGGGACAGGGGAACCTACGAGCAGTACTTC. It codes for CASSFRDRGTYEQYF.

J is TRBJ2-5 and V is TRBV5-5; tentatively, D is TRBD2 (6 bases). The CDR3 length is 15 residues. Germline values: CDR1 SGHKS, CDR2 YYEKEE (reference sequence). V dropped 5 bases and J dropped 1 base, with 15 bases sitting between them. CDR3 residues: CASSSTRDSQETQYF. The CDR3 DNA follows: TGTGCCAGCAGTTCTACCCGGGACTCCCAAGAGACCCAGTACTTC.

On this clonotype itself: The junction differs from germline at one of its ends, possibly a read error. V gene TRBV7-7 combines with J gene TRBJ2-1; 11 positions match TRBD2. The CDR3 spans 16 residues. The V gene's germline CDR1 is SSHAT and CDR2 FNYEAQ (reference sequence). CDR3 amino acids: CASSPEKALAGGEQFF. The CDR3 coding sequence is TGTGCTAGCAGCCCCGAAAAGGCCCTAGCGGGAGGTGAGCAGTTCTTC.

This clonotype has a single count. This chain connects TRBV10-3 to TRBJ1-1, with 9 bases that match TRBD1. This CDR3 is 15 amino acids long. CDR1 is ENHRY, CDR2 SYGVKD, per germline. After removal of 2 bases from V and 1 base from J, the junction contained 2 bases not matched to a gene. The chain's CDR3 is CAISEPTGGNTEAFF. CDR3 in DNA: TGTGCCATCAGTGAGCCGACAGGGGGGAACACTGAAGCTTTCTTT.

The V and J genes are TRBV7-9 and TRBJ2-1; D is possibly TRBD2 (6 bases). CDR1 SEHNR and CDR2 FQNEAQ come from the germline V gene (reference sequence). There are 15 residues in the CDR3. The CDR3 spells CAERAGLSSYNEQFF. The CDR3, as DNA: TGTGCTGAGCGGGCCGGACTTAGCTCCTACAATGAGCAGTTCTTC. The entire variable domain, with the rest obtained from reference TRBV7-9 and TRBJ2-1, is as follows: DTGVSQNPRHKITKRGQNVTFRCDPISEHNRLYWYRQTLGQGPEFLTYFQNEAQLEKSRLLSDRFSAERPKGSFSTLEIQRTEQGDSAMYLCAERAGLSSYNEQFFGPGTRLTVL.

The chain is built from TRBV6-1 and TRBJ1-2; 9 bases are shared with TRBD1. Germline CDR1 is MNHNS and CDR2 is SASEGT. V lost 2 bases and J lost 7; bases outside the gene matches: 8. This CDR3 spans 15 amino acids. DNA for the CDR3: TGTGCCAGCAGTGAACTTGGGACAGGGATCCGTGGCTACACCTTC. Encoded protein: CASSELGTGIRGYTF.

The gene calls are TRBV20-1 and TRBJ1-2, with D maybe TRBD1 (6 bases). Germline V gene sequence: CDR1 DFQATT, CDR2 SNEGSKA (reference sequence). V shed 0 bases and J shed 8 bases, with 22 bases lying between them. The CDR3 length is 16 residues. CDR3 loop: CSARDQLFEGGGGYTF. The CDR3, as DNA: TGCAGTGCTAGAGATCAACTGTTCGAGGGGGGCGGCGGCTACACCTTC.

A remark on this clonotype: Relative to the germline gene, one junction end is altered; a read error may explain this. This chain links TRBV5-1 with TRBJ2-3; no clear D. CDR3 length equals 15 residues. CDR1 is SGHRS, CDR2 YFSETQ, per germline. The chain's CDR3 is CATTPLPSTTDTQYF. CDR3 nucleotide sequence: TGCGCCACCACACCCTTGCCAAGCACCACAGATACACAGTATTTT.

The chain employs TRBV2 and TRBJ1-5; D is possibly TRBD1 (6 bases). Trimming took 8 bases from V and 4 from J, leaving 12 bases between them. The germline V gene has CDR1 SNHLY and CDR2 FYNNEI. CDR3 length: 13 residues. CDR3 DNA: TGTGCCAGCCAGGGGCTAGGGAATCAGCCCCAGCATTTT. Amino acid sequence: CASQGLGNQPQHF.

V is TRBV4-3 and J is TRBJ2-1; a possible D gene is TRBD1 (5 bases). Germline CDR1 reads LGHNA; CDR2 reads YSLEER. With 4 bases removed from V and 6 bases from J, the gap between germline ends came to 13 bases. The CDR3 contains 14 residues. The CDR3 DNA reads TGCGCCAGCAGCCCCCAAGGGGCGGTCAATGAGCAGTTCTTC. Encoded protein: CASSPQGAVNEQFF.

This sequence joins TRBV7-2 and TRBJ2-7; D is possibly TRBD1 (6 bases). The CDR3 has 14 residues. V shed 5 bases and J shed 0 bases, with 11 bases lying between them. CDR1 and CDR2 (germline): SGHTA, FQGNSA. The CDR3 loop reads CASSAQGSSYEQYF. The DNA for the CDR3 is TGTGCCAGCAGCGCACAGGGAAGCTCCTACGAGCAGTACTTC.

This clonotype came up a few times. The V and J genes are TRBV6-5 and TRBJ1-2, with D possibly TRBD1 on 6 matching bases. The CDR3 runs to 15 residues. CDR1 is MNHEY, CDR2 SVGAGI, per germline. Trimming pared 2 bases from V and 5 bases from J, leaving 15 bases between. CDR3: CASSYTPGTPYGYTF. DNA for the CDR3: TGTGCCAGCAGTTACACCCCCGGGACACCTTATGGCTACACCTTC.

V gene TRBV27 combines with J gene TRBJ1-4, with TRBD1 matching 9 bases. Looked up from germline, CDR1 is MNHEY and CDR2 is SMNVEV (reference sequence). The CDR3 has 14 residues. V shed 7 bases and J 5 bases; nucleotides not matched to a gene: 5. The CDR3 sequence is CASTPGTGNEKLFF. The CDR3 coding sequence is TGTGCCAGCACCCCTGGGACAGGGAATGAAAAACTGTTTTTT.

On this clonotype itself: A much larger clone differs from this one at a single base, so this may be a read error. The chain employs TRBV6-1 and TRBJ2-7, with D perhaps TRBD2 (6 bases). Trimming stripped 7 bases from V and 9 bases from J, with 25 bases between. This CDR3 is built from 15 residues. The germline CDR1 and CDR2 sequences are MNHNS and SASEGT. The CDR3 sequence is CASTDPAGNLRRQYF. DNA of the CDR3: TGTGCCAGCACAGATCCCGCGGGGAACCTACGACGGCAGTACTTC.

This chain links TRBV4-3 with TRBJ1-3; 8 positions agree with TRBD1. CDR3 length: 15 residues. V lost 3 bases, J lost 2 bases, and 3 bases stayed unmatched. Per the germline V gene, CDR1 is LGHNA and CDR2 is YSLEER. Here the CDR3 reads CASSQQDRAGNTIYF. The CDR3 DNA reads TGCGCCAGCAGCCAGCAGGACAGGGCTGGAAACACCATATATTTT.

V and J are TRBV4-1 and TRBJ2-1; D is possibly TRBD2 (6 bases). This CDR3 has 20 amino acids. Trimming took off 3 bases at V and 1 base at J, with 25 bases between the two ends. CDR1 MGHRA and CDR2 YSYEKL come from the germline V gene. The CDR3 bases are TGCGCCAGCAGCCAGAGGGGAGCTGGTCCTCGACTAGGGTCCTACAATGAGCAGTTCTTC. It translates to CASSQRGAGPRLGSYNEQFF.

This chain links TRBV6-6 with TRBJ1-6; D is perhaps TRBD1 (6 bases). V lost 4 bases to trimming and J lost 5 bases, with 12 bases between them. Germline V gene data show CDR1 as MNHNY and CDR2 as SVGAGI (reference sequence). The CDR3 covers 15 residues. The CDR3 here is CASSSTGADNSPLHF. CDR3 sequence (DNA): TGTGCCAGCAGTTCGACAGGTGCGGATAATTCACCCCTCCACTTT.

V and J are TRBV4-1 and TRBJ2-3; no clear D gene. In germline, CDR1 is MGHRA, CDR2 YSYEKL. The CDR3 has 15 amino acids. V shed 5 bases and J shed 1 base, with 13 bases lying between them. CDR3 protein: CASSAQHFRTDTQYF. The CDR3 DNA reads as TGCGCCAGCAGCGCCCAGCACTTTCGCACAGATACGCAGTATTTT.